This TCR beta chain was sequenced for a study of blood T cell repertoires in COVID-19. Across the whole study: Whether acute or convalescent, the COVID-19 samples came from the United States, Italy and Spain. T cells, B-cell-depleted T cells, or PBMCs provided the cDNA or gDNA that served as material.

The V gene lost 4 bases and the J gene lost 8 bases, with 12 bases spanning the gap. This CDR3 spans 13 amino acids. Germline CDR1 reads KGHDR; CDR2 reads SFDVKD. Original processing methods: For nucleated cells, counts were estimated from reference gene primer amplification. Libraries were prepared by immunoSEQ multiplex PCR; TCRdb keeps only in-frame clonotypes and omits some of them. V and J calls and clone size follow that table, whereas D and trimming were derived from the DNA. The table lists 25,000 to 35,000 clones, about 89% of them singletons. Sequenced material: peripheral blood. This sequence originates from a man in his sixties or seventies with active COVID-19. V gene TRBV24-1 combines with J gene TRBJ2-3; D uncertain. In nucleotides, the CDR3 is TGTGCCACCAGTGACCTGACCTCGGGTACGCAGTATTTT. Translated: CATSDLTSGTQYF.